A selection of T cell receptor beta chains follows, all from one sample in a study of blood T cell repertoires in COVID-19. Sequenced by immunoSEQ multiplex PCR; TCRdb stores in-frame clones only, minus some. Counted here are 250,000 to 350,000 clones, roughly 91% occurring once; the ten biggest clones make up less than 3.5%. Material: PBMCs or T cells enriched from blood (not recorded which). The receptor set was obtained from a woman in her fifties or sixties who had been exposed to COVID-19. Each CDR3 is given with its conserved first and last residue. A D gene is named only where the DNA matches it firmly. Expanded clones get a size class; other rows say once, few or many, or leave the size out.

d_call: .
j_call: TRBJ1-1
cdr3_length: 14
clone_size: .
v_call: TRBV5-6
cdr3_aa: CASSLQSGRTEAFF
cdr3_nt: TGTGCCAGCAGCTTGCAGTCAGGGCGCACTGAAGCTTTCTTT

d_call: .
j_call: TRBJ1-5
cdr3_length: 15
clone_size: .
v_call: TRBV30
cdr3_aa: CAWSVATASNQPQHF
cdr3_nt: TGTGCCTGGAGTGTCGCGACAGCCAGCAATCAGCCCCAGCATTTT

d_call: .
j_call: TRBJ1-4
cdr3_length: 14
clone_size: .
v_call: TRBV27
cdr3_aa: CASSRTRVNEKLFF
cdr3_nt: TGTGCCAGCAGTCGCACTAGGGTTAATGAAAAACTGTTTTTT

d_call: .
j_call: TRBJ1-2
cdr3_length: 15
clone_size: .
v_call: TRBV1
cdr3_aa: CTSSQKLQVSYGYTF
cdr3_nt: TGCACCAGCAGCCAAAAACTACAGGTATCCTATGGCTACACCTTC

d_call: .
j_call: TRBJ2-5
cdr3_length: 15
clone_size: .
v_call: TRBV6-5
cdr3_aa: CASRGALAVQETQYF
cdr3_nt: TGTGCCAGCAGGGGGGCGCTAGCGGTTCAAGAGACCCAGTACTTC

d_call: .
j_call: TRBJ1-2
cdr3_length: 15
clone_size: .
v_call: TRBV28
cdr3_aa: CASRAGGDAVYGYTF
cdr3_nt: TGTGCCAGCCGTGCAGGAGGGGACGCTGTCTATGGCTACACCTTC

d_call: .
j_call: TRBJ2-7
cdr3_length: 14
clone_size: .
v_call: TRBV5-1
cdr3_aa: CASSPDSSPYEQYF
cdr3_nt: TGCGCCAGCAGCCCCGACAGCTCCCCCTACGAGCAGTACTTC

d_call: TRBD1
j_call: TRBJ1-6
cdr3_length: 12
clone_size: few
v_call: TRBV6-5
cdr3_aa: CASRQGAAPLHF
cdr3_nt: TGTGCCAGCCGACAGGGGGCTGCACCCCTCCACTTT

d_call: TRBD1
j_call: TRBJ2-3
cdr3_length: 18
clone_size: .
v_call: TRBV3-1/TRBV3-2
cdr3_aa: CASSQVRGGTGEADTQYF
cdr3_nt: TGTGCCAGCAGCCAAGTTAGGGGCGGGACAGGGGAAGCAGATACGCAGTATTTT

d_call: TRBD1
j_call: TRBJ2-7
cdr3_length: 14
clone_size: .
v_call: TRBV5-1
cdr3_aa: CASSLYGQGYEQYF
cdr3_nt: TGCGCCAGCAGCTTGTACGGACAGGGGTACGAGCAGTACTTC

d_call: .
j_call: TRBJ2-7
cdr3_length: 14
clone_size: .
v_call: TRBV28
cdr3_aa: CASSPASMSYEQYF
cdr3_nt: TGTGCCAGCAGTCCCGCGTCCATGTCCTACGAGCAGTACTTC

d_call: .
j_call: TRBJ2-4
cdr3_length: 15
clone_size: once
v_call: TRBV28
cdr3_aa: CASSRTGVAKNIQYF
cdr3_nt: TGTGCCAGCAGTAGGACTGGGGTAGCCAAAAACATTCAGTACTTC

d_call: .
j_call: TRBJ2-2
cdr3_length: 14
clone_size: few
v_call: TRBV3-1/TRBV3-2
cdr3_aa: CASSQDGGAGELFF
cdr3_nt: TGTGCCAGCAGCCAAGACGGCGGGGCCGGGGAGCTGTTTTTT

d_call: .
j_call: TRBJ1-3
cdr3_length: 15
clone_size: .
v_call: TRBV19
cdr3_aa: CASREEGMHGNTIYF
cdr3_nt: TGTGCCAGTAGAGAGGAGGGGATGCACGGAAACACCATATATTTT

d_call: TRBD2
j_call: TRBJ2-3
cdr3_length: 16
clone_size: .
v_call: TRBV28
cdr3_aa: CASSLTGLAGPDTQYF
cdr3_nt: TGTGCCAGCAGCCTAACGGGACTAGCGGGGCCAGATACGCAGTATTTT

d_call: .
j_call: TRBJ1-5
cdr3_length: 17
clone_size: .
v_call: TRBV7-8
cdr3_aa: CASSTRTVGPSNQPQHF
cdr3_nt: TGTGCCAGCAGCACCCGCACCGTTGGCCCTAGCAATCAGCCCCAGCATTTT